Described below is a single T cell receptor (beta chain) sequence and its context. Antigen unknown. TCRdb's copy holds only in-frame clones and misses some; the assay was immunoSEQ multiplex PCR. Of about 21,000 clones in the sample, approximately 73% were seen once. Sampling times: baseline, cycle 4 day 1, cycle 7 day 1. CDR3 length: 15 amino acids. V lost 3 bases, J lost 3 bases, and 14 bases lay in between. Germline CDR1 and CDR2: LNHDA and SQIVND (reference sequence). The data belong to a study of OX40 agonist ivuxolimab in advanced cancers. Study information: Three patients, one with hepatocellular carcinoma and two with cutaneous melanoma, achieved partial responses. General study findings and limits: CD8+ T cells showed, on average, more clonal expansion than CD4+ cells.

Specimen: CD4+ or CD8+ T cells sorted from blood, collected in a trial of the OX40 agonist ivuxolimab. The rearrangement uses TRBV19 and TRBJ1-1; the D is unclear. The receptor's source is an adult with an advanced solid tumor such as melanoma, head and neck, liver or kidney cancer. The CDR3 loop is CASSMINTLHTEAFF. CDR3 bases: TGTGCCAGTAGTATGATCAACACACTACACACTGAAGCTTTCTTT.